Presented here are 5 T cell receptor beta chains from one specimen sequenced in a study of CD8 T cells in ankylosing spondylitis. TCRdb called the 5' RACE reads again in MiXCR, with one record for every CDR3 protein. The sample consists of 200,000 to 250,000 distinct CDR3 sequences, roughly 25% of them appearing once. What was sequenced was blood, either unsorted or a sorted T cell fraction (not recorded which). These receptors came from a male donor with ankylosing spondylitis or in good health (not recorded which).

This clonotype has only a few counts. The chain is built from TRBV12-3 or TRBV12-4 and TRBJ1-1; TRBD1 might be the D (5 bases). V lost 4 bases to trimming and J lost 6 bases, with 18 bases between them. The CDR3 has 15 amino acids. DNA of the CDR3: TGTGCCAGCAGTTCAGCGACGAGAGGGGACGCTGAAGCTTTCTTT. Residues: CASSSATRGDAEAFF.

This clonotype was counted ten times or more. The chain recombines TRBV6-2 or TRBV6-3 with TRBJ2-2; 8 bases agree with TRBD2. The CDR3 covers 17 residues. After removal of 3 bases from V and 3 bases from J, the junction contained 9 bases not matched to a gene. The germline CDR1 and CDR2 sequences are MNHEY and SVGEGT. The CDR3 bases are TGTGCCAGCAGTTATGACTCGGTAGCGGGGTACACCGGGGAGCTGTTTTTT. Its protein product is CASSYDSVAGYTGELFF.

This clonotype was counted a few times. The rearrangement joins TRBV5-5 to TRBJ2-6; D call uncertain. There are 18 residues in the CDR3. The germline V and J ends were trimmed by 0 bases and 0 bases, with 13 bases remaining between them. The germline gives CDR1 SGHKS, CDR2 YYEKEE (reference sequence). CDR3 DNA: TGTGCCAGCAGCTTGGCCGGACGGCGATCCTCTGGGGCCAACGTCCTGACTTTC. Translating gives CASSLAGRRSSGANVLTF.

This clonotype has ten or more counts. As DNA, the CDR3 is TGTGCCAGCTCACCAATTAGGAACACTGAAGCTTTCTTT. This encodes CASSPIRNTEAFF. This rearrangement joins TRBV18 to TRBJ1-1; unclear D gene. The CDR3 contains 13 residues. Trimming cost V 2 bases and J 1 base, with 5 bases left between them. Germline V gene data show CDR1 as KGHSH and CDR2 as LQKENI.

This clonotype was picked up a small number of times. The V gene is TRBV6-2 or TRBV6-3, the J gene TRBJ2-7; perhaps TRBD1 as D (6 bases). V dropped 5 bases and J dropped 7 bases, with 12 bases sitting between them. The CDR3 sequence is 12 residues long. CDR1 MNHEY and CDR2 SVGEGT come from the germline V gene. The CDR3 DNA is TGTGCCAGCAGTCGGGGACAACTAGAGCAGTACTTC. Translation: CASSRGQLEQYF.